A single sample gave rise to the 15 T cell receptor beta chains below, sequenced in a study of post-analysis software for immune sequencing data. Study conclusions and caveats: Among five TRBV segments more frequent in patients than controls were TRBV5-6, TRBV5-1 and TRBV20-1.

No antigen has been assigned to these receptors. The TCR beta cDNA libraries carried unique molecular identifiers. TCRdb reprocessed the PCR reads with MiXCR, giving one entry per CDR3 protein. This sample has a few hundred thousand distinct CDR3 sequences; about a third occur once, and the top ten carry roughly 13%. The sequencing sample was made of blood. The receptors stem from a girl between 5 and 17 years old with multiple sclerosis.

V is TRBV29-1 and J is TRBJ2-7; D possibly corresponds to TRBD1 (6 bases). V dropped 2 bases and J dropped 3 bases, with 20 bases sitting between them. The germline gives CDR1 SQVTM, CDR2 ANQGSEA. The CDR3 is 16 amino acids. DNA for the CDR3: TGCAGCGTTGAATTAATACCACGGGACACCCTCTACGAGCAGTACTTC. It encodes CSVELIPRDTLYEQYF.

CDR3 loop: CASSQGGANPQHF. In nucleotides, the CDR3 is TGTGCCAGCAGCCAAGGAGGGGCCAATCCCCAGCATTTT. The chain is built from TRBV4-2 and TRBJ1-5, with D possibly being TRBD1 (5 bases). V was pared by 1 base and J by 10 bases, with 11 bases between. CDR3 size: 13 residues. Per germline, CDR1 LGHNA and CDR2 YNFKEQ.

The chain carries TRBV20-1 and TRBJ2-7; a weak D match, TRBD2 (6 bases). Trimming cost V 0 bases and J 3 bases, with 9 bases left between them. CDR1 DFQATT and CDR2 SNEGSKA come from the germline V gene (reference sequence). This CDR3 has 13 residues. The CDR3 sequence is CSARDRGGYEQYF. CDR3 nucleotides: TGCAGTGCTAGAGATAGGGGAGGCTACGAGCAGTACTTC.

The chain links TRBV5-6 to TRBJ2-5; 9 bases line up with TRBD1. The J call may be wrong; the DNA end is better matched by TRBJ2-7. CDR1 is SGHDT, CDR2 YYEEEE, per germline. The CDR3 has 14 residues. As DNA, the CDR3 is TGTGCCAGCAGCCCGGGACAGGGAGGCCACGAGCAGTACTTC. It encodes CASSPGQGGHEQYF.

The chain carries TRBV28 and TRBJ2-7, with D possibly matching TRBD1 (6 bases). This CDR3 region has 15 residues. Trimming removed 3 bases at V and 0 bases at J, with 12 bases between. Germline V gives CDR1 MDHEN, CDR2 SYDVKM. The CDR3 reads CASSFLSRGSYEQYF. CDR3 DNA sequence: TGTGCCAGCAGTTTTTTGAGCAGGGGCTCCTACGAGCAGTACTTC.

This sequence joins TRBV28 and TRBJ1-1; perhaps TRBD1 as D (5 bases). This CDR3 is built from 17 residues. V shed 1 base and J shed 4 bases, with 19 bases lying between them. Germline CDR1 and CDR2: MDHEN and SYDVKM. This CDR3 is CASSLSGLGRATTEAFF. CDR3 sequence (DNA): TGTGCCAGCAGTTTATCCGGCCTGGGCAGGGCGACCACTGAAGCTTTCTTT.

The V and J genes are TRBV20-1 and TRBJ2-4, with D possibly TRBD2 on 6 matching bases. CDR3 length: 15 residues. Germline-derived CDR1 and CDR2 are DFQATT and SNEGSKA (reference sequence). The V and J ends lost 6 bases and 0 bases respectively, with 15 bases between them. This CDR3 is CSAPPGTSAKNIQYF. The DNA for the CDR3 is TGCAGTGCGCCGCCCGGGACTTCAGCCAAAAACATTCAGTACTTC.

This clonotype has more than one count but fewer than ten. This sequence joins TRBV7-6 and TRBJ2-7; the D gene is possibly TRBD1 (5 bases). V was pared by 0 bases and J by 0 bases, with 15 bases between. CDR1 and CDR2 from the germline V gene are SGHVS and FNYEAQ. The CDR3 is 17 residues long. The DNA of the CDR3 is TGTGCCAGCAGCTTAGCGTCTTCGGACATTTTCTCCTACGAGCAGTACTTC. It is translated as CASSLASSDIFSYEQYF.

The gene calls are TRBV6-5 and TRBJ2-1; D not resolved. Germline CDR1 and CDR2: MNHEY and SVGAGI. This CDR3 spans 13 amino acids. V lost 1 base and J lost 8, with 9 bases in between. The CDR3 bases are TGTGCCAGCAGTTACTTGGGTGGGGATGAGCAGTTCTTC. Translation gives CASSYLGGDEQFF.

A few counts support this clonotype. The chain joins TRBV7-9 to TRBJ1-2, with D possibly TRBD1 on 5 matching bases. V was pared by 3 bases and J by 4 bases, with 12 bases between. There are 14 residues in the CDR3. Germline CDR1 is SEHNR and CDR2 is FQNEAQ (reference sequence). This CDR3 reads CASSFGTPSYGYTF. The CDR3 nucleotides read TGTGCCAGCAGCTTTGGGACTCCCAGCTATGGCTACACCTTC.

This clonotype came up a few times. The chain is built from TRBV6-5 and TRBJ2-3; TRBD1 matches 7 bases. This CDR3 has 13 residues. V lost 8 bases, J lost 3 bases, and 5 bases stayed unmatched. CDR1 is MNHEY and CDR2 is SVGAGI in the germline V gene. The CDR3 here is CASHQGVTDTQYF. CDR3 sequence (DNA): TGTGCCAGCCACCAGGGGGTAACAGATACGCAGTATTTT.

This clonotype was recorded only once. The junction and the germline gene differ at one end; a read error may be behind it. The J gene is TRBJ2-7, the V gene TRBV7-9; D is unresolved. Germline loops: CDR1 SEHNR, CDR2 FQNEAQ (reference sequence). The CDR3 contains 13 residues. CDR3 in amino acids: CASCLDPGHEQYF. Here the CDR3 DNA reads TGTGCCAGCTGCTTAGACCCAGGCCACGAGCAGTACTTC.

The V and J genes are TRBV5-1 and TRBJ1-2; no clear D. Trimming left V 4 bases short and J 0 bases short, with 13 bases between. The CDR3 contains 15 residues. CDR1 is SGHRS, CDR2 YFSETQ, per germline. Here the CDR3 reads CASSPGPDPNYGYTF. CDR3 nucleotides: TGCGCCAGCAGCCCAGGCCCCGATCCTAACTATGGCTACACCTTC.

This chain connects TRBV28 to TRBJ1-6, with D possibly TRBD1 on 5 matching bases. V gave up 5 bases and J gave up 15 bases, with 23 bases separating them. The CDR3 sequence is 15 residues long. Germline loops: CDR1 MDHEN, CDR2 SYDVKM. CDR3 sequence: CASSPLFGASVHLHF. The CDR3 bases are TGTGCCAGCAGTCCTCTTTTCGGGGCGTCGGTCCACCTCCACTTT.

This chain links TRBV20-1 with TRBJ2-5, with D perhaps assigned TRBD1 or TRBD2 (5 bases each). Trimming removed 4 bases at V and 3 bases at J, with 12 bases between. This CDR3 spans 13 amino acids. Germline V gene sequence: CDR1 DFQATT, CDR2 SNEGSKA (reference sequence). CDR3 DNA sequence: TGCAGTGCTATGGGACCAACGGAAGAGACCCAGTACTTC. The encoded protein is CSAMGPTEETQYF.